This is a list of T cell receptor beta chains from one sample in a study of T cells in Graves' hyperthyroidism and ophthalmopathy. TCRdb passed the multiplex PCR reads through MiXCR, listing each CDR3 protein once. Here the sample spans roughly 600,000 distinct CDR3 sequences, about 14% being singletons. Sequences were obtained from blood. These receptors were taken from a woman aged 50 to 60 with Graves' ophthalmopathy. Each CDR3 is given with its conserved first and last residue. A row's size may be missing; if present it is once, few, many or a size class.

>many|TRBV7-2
CASSPGQMITVYGYTF
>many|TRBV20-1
CSARDNREAFF
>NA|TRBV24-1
CAASDLWPANTGELFF
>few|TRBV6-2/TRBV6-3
CASISGPAFENNEQFF
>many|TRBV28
CASSLYARDRDNYGYTF
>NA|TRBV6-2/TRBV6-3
CASSYGSVLAGVTGELFF
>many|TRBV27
CASSSLIPQLAGTYEQYF
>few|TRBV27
CASSKRNPYEQYF
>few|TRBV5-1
CASSPGLDTQYF
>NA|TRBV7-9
CASRHIRDRGLEGYTF
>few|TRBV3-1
CASSQTGWKNEQYF
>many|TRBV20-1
CSAGGLKETQYF
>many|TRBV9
CASSPQGNGELFF
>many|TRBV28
CASSFEGDRAYSPLHF
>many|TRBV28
CASTFATGTGGEKLFF
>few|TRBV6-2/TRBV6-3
CASSYRTGAGELFF
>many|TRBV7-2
CASSTRRGPDTQYF
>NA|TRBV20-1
CSASYAGPLDEQYF
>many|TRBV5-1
CASSFTSTSGTYNEQFF
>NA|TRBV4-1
CASSDPGGFAKNIQYF
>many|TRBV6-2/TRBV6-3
CASRGVAGVTDTQYF
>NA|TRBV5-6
CASSWDRGWLAGAGIDEQYF
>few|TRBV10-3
CAIRKIQGSNTEAFF
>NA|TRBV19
CASSARQAHQETQYF
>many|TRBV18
CASSPPEAAWNTEAFF
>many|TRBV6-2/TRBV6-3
CASSYGGLAGPYNEQFF
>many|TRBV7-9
CASSHGTSGNDEQFF
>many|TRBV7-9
CASSPLTALYNEQFF
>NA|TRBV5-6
CASSLGSGIREQPQHF
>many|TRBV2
CASSESGRGKGTEAFF
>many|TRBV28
CASSGTSGVYEQYF
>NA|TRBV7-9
CASRSRDNSYEQYF
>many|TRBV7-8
CASSRLAGIWETQYF
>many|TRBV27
CASSLTRDSDELTQYF
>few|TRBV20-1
CSARVPSGRETQYF
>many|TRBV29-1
CSVEGQSLEQYF
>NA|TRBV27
CASSLPSGFEQFF
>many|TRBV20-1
CSAFRTGEVGIQYF
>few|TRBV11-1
CASTDRGGTGELFF
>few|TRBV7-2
CASSLDTAPSSGNTIYF
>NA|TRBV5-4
CASSSPAGNEKLFF
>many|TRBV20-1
CSARGPLAVHTDTQYF
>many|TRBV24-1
CATSDRRTSGWNEQFF
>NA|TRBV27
CASSLGGRSGELFF
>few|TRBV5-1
CASSSTHLAGEYNEQFF
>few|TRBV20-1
CSSNEQFF
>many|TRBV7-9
CASSLARGSNTEAFF
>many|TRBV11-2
CASSFRSAGKAFF
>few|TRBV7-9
CASSQDRGWDLWMNTEAFF
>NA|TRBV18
CASSYRTGQETQYF
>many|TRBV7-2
CASSVGYPRDEQFF
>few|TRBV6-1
CASSHGQGYYNEQFF
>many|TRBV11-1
CASSYGTSGSFNTGELFF
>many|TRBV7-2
CASSLSHAADEQYF
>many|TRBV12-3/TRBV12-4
CASRPTGTDVEAFF
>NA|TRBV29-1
CSADGSSNEQYF